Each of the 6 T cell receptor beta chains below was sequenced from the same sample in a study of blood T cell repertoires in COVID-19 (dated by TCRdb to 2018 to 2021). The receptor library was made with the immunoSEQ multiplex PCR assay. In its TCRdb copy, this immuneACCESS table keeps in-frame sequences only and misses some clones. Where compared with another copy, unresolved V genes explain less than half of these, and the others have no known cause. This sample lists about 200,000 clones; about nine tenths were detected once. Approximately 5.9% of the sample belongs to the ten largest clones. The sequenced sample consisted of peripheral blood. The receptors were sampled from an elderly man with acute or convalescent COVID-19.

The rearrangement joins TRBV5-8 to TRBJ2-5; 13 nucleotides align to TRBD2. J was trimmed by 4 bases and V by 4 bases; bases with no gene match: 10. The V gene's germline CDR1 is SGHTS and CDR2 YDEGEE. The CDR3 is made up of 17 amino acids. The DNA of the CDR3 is TGTGCCAGCAGCAAAGGGACTAGCGGGATGGGTGCAGAGACCCAGTACTTC. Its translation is CASSKGTSGMGAETQYF.

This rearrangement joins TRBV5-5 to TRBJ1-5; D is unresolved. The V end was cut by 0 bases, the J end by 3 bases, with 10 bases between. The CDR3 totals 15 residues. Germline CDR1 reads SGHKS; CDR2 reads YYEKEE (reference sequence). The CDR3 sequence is CASSLEGGTNQPQHF. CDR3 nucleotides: TGTGCCAGCAGCTTGGAGGGAGGAACCAATCAGCCCCAGCATTTT.

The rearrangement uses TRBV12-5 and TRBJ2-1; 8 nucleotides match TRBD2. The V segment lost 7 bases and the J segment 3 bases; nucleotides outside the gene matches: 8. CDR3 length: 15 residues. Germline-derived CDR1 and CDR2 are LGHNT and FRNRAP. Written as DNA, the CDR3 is TGTGCTAGTGCCCCAAGCGGGAGTGTCTACAATGAGCAGTTCTTC. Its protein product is CASAPSGSVYNEQFF. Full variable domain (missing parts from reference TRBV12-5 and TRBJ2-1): DARVTQTPRHKVTEMGQEVTMRCQPILGHNTVFWYRQTMMQGLELLAYFRNRAPLDDSGMPKDRFSAEMPDATLATLKIQPSEPRDSAVYFCASAPSGSVYNEQFFGPGTRLTVL.

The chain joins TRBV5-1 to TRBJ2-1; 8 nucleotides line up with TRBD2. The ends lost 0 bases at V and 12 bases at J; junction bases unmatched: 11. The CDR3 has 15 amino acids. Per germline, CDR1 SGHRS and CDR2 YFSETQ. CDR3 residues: CASSLARLAFFRQFF. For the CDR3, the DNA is TGCGCCAGCAGCTTGGCGAGACTAGCGTTTTTTCGGCAGTTCTTC.

DNA of the CDR3: TGTGCCAGTATTTCGGGACTAGCGGGAATCAATGAGCAGTTCTTC. The encoded protein is CASISGLAGINEQFF. The gene calls are TRBV19 and TRBJ2-1, with 13 bases identical to TRBD2. CDR1 and CDR2 (germline): LNHDA, SQIVND (reference sequence). The V segment lost 7 bases and the J segment 6 bases; nucleotides outside the gene matches: 6. The CDR3 is 15 residues long.

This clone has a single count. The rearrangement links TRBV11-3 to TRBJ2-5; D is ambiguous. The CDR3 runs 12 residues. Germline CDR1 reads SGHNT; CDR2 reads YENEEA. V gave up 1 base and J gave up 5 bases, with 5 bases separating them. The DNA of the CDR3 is TGTGCCAGCAGCTTAGGTATGGAGACCCAGTACTTC. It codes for CASSLGMETQYF.